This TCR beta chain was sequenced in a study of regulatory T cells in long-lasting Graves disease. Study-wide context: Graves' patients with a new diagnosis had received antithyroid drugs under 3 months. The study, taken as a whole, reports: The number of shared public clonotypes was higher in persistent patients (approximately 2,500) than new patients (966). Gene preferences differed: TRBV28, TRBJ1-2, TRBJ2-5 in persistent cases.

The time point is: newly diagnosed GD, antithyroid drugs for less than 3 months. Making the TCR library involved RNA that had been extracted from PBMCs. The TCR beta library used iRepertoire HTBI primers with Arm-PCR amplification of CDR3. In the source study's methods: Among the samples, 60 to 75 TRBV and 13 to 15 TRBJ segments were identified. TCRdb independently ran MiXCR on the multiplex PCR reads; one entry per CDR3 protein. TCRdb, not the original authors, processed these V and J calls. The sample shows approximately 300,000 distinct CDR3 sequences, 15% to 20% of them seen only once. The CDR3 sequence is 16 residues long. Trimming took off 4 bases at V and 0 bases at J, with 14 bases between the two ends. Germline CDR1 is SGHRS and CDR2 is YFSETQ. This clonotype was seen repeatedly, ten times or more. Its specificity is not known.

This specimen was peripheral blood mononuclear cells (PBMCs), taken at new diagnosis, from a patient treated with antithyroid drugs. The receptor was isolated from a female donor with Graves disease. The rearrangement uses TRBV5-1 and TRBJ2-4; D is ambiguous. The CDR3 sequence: CASSLPDILAKNIQYF. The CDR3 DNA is TGCGCCAGCAGCCTGCCCGACATTTTAGCCAAAAACATTCAGTACTTC.